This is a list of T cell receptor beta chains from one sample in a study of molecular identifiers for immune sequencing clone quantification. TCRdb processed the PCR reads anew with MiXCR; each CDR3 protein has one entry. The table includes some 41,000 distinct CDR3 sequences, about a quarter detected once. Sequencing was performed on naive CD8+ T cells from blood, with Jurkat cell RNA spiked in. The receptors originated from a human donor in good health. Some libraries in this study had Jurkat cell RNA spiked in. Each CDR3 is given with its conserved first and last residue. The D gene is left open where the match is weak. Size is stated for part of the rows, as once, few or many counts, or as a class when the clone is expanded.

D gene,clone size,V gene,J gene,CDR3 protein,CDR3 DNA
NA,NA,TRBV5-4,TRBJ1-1,CASSFGTNTEAFF,TGTGCCAGCAGCTTTGGGACGAACACTGAAGCTTTCTTT
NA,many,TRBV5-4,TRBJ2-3,CASSFYVSTDTQYF,TGTGCCAGCAGCTTTTATGTAAGCACAGATACGCAGTATTTT
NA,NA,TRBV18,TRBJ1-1,CASSLRDGTEAFF,TGTGCCAGCTCATTACGGGACGGCACTGAAGCTTTCTTT
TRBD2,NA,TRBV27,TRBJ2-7,CASSLGREGSGSYEQYF,TGTGCCAGCAGTTTGGGCCGGGAGGGTAGCGGTTCCTACGAGCAGTACTTC
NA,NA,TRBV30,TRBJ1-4,CAWSVGPGTTNEKLFF,TGTGCCTGGAGTGTGGGCCCAGGGACAACTAATGAAAAACTGTTTTTT
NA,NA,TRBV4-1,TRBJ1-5,CASSQVGTGNQPQHF,TGCGCCAGCAGCCAAGTAGGCACCGGCAATCAGCCCCAGCATTTT
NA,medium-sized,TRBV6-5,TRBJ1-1,CASSITANTEAFF,TGTGCCAGCAGTATAACAGCGAACACTGAAGCTTTCTTT
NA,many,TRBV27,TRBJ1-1,CASSPWTGSTEAFF,TGTGCCAGCAGTCCCTGGACCGGTTCCACTGAAGCTTTCTTT
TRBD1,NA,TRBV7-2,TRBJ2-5,CASSFFLTGGARGQEPRYF,TGTGCCAGCAGCTTTTTCCTGACAGGGGGCGCGCGGGGCCAAGAGCCCCGGTACTTC
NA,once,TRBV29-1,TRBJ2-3,CSVDQGTDTQYF,TGCAGCGTTGACCAGGGGACAGATACGCAGTATTTT
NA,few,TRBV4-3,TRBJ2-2,CASSQDQASNTGELFF,TGCGCCAGCAGCCAAGATCAAGCGTCGAACACCGGGGAGCTGTTTTTT
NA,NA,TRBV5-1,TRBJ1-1,CAGSPRGLNTGAFF,TGCGCCGGCAGCCCTCGGGGACTGAACACTGGAGCTTTCTTT
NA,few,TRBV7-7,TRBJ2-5,CASSLDGTQYF,TGTGCTAGCAGCTTAGACGGGACCCAGTACTTC
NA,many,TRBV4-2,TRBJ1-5,CASSQDDGQLNQPQHF,TGTGCCAGCAGCCAAGACGATGGACAGCTCAATCAGCCCCAGCATTTT
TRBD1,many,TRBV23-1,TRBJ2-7,CASSQPKPGQKNYEQYF,TGCGCCAGCAGTCAACCTAAACCGGGACAGAAAAACTACGAGCAGTACTTC
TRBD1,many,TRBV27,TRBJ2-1,CASRNDRGHYNEQFF,TGTGCCAGCAGAAACGACAGGGGGCATTACAATGAGCAGTTCTTC
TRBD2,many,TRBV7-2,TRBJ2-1,CASRGTSRDKQFF,TGTGCCAGCAGGGGGACTAGCAGGGACAAGCAGTTCTTC
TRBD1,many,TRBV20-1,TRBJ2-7,CSARDPETGQGPEQYF,TGCAGTGCTAGAGACCCCGAAACGGGACAGGGGCCCGAGCAGTACTTC
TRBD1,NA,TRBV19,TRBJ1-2,CASSTQGAGYGYTF,TGTGCCAGTAGTACACAGGGGGCCGGCTATGGCTACACCTTC
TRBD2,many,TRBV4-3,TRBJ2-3,CASSPRTSGRRSADTQYF,TGCGCCAGCAGCCCCAGGACTAGCGGGAGGAGGAGCGCAGATACGCAGTATTTT
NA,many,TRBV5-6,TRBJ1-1,CASHRTTPHSVFF,TGTGCCAGTCATCGTACAACCCCCCATTCGGTTTTCTTT
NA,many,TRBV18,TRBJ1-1,CASSNTKNTEAFF,TGTGCCAGCTCAAACACAAAGAACACTGAAGCTTTCTTT
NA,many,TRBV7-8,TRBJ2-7,CASSLGQVGFGFGSYEQYF,TGTGCCAGCAGCTTAGGACAGGTGGGCTTCGGATTTGGCTCCTACGAGCAGTACTTC
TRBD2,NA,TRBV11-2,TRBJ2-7,CASGATSGRAFDLEQYF,TGTGCCAGCGGCGCAACTAGCGGGAGGGCCTTCGATCTCGAGCAGTACTTC
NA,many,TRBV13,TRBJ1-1,CASSFDTENTEAFF,TGTGCCAGCAGCTTCGATACGGAGAACACTGAAGCTTTCTTT
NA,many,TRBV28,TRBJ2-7,CASSVQVYEQYF,TGTGCCAGCAGTGTTCAGGTCTACGAGCAGTACTTC
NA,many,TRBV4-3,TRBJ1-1,CASSQKAVVNTEAFF,TGCGCCAGCAGCCAGAAGGCCGTAGTAAACACTGAAGCTTTCTTT
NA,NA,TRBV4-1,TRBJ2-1,CASSRGTSSSYNEQFF,TGCGCCAGCAGCCGCGGGACTTCGAGCTCCTACAATGAGCAGTTCTTC
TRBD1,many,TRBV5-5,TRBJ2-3,CASSPGTGVSTDTQYF,TGTGCCAGCAGCCCCGGGACAGGGGTAAGCACAGATACGCAGTATTTT
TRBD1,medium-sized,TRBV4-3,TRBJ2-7,CASSPGQGSYEQYF,TGCGCCAGCAGCCCCGGACAGGGTTCCTACGAGCAGTACTTC
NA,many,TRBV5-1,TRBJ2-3,CASSLFGDTQYF,TGCGCCAGCAGCTTGTTTGGAGATACGCAGTATTTT
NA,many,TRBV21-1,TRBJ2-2,CASSKCPPTSGDTGELFF,TGTGCCAGCAGCAAATGTCCCCCTACTAGCGGAGACACCGGGGAGCTGTTTTTT
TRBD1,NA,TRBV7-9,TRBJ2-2,CASSLIQGFNTGELFF,TGTGCCAGCAGCTTAATACAGGGGTTTAACACCGGGGAGCTGTTTTTT
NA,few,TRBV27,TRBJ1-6,CASSPGPRGSSPLHF,TGTGCCAGCAGTCCTGGACCGAGGGGATCTTCACCCCTCCACTTT
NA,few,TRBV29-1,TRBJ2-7,CSVEIAGTPSYEQYF,TGCAGCGTTGAAATAGCAGGGACACCCTCCTACGAGCAGTACTTC
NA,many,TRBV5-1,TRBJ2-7,CASSFTDNYEQYF,TGCGCCAGCAGCTTCACCGACAACTACGAGCAGTACTTC
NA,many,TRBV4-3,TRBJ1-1,CASSQEIPNTEAFF,TGCGCCAGCAGCCAAGAGATTCCGAACACTGAAGCTTTCTTT
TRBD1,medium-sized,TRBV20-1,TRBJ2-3,CSAEASGQSTDTQYF,TGCAGTGCTGAAGCGTCGGGACAGTCCACAGATACGCAGTATTTT
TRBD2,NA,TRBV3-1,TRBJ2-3,CASSQVRLAGVPDTDTQYF,TGTGCCAGCAGCCAAGTCCGACTAGCGGGAGTTCCTGACACAGATACGCAGTATTTT
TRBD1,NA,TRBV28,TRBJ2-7,CASSPDREEYF,TGTGCCAGCAGTCCGGACAGGGAGGAGTACTTC
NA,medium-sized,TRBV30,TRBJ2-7,CAWSVTEQYF,TGTGCCTGGAGTGTTACTGAGCAGTACTTC
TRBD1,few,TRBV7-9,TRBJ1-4,CASSFGQALPTDEKLFF,TGTGCCAGCAGCTTTGGACAGGCCCTTCCAACTGATGAAAAACTGTTTTTT
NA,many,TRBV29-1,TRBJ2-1,CSVPRGPLYNEQFF,TGCAGCGTCCCCCGGGGGCCCTTATACAATGAGCAGTTCTTC
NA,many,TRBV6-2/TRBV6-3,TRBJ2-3,CASSFGVGTDTQYF,TGTGCCAGCAGTTTTGGGGTCGGCACAGATACGCAGTATTTT
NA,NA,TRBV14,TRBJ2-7,CASSQVASSYEQYF,TGTGCCAGCAGCCAAGTCGCTAGCTCCTACGAGCAGTACTTC
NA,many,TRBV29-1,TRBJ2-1,CSVERTAVGEQFF,TGCAGCGTTGAAAGGACAGCAGTAGGTGAGCAGTTCTTC